This is a list of T cell receptor beta chains from one sample in a study of cytomegalovirus exposure and HLA in healthy donors. Measured with immunoSEQ multiplex PCR; TCRdb has only the in-frame clones, and not every one. This sample has about 180,000 clones; roughly 80% occur once, and the top ten carry about 7%. The sequenced material came from PBMCs. The receptors were sampled from a man younger than 45 in good health and CMV-seropositive. Both conserved end residues are part of each CDR3. D genes are given only for firm matches. Some rows mark clone size as missing; the rest say once, few, many or name a class of expanded clone.

j_gene,d_gene,v_gene,abundance,CDR3aa,CDR3nt
TRBJ1-2,-,TRBV19,-,CASSISQANYGYTF,TGTGCCAGTAGTATTTCCCAGGCGAACTATGGCTACACCTTC
TRBJ2-7,-,TRBV2,-,CASSEEGGTVYEQYF,TGTGCCAGCAGTGAAGAGGGCGGGACAGTCTACGAGCAGTACTTC
TRBJ1-3,-,TRBV28,few,CASKSPSTFSGNTIYF,TGTGCCAGCAAGAGCCCATCAACTTTCTCTGGAAACACCATATATTTT
TRBJ2-7,TRBD1,TRBV18,-,CASSPSGAQGPAYEQYF,TGTGCCAGCTCACCATCAGGGGCACAGGGGCCTGCCTACGAGCAGTACTTC
TRBJ2-1,TRBD2,TRBV28,-,CATVSAFGGSRYEQFF,TGTGCCACCGTCAGCGCCTTCGGCGGGAGTAGGTATGAGCAGTTCTTC
TRBJ2-7,TRBD1,TRBV5-4,-,CASRPTRDRPYEQYF,TGTGCCAGCAGGCCTACTAGGGACAGACCTTACGAGCAGTACTTC
TRBJ1-5,-,TRBV6-5,-,CASSNLRQETQHF,TGTGCCAGCAGTAACCTGAGACAGGAGACCCAGCATTTT
TRBJ2-3,TRBD2,TRBV27,-,CASSLGGVRLTDTQYF,TGTGCCAGCAGTTTGGGAGGGGTTAGACTCACAGATACGCAGTATTTT
TRBJ2-7,TRBD2,TRBV27,-,CASRGKVRLAGTYEQYF,TGTGCCAGCAGAGGGAAGGTCAGGCTAGCGGGGACCTACGAGCAGTACTTC
TRBJ1-1,-,TRBV12-5,-,CASGTRRRNTEAFF,TGTGCTAGTGGGACGAGACGGAGGAACACTGAAGCTTTCTTT
TRBJ2-7,TRBD1,TRBV6-6,-,CASSMDRAYEQYF,TGTGCCAGCAGTATGGACAGGGCCTACGAGCAGTACTTC
TRBJ2-2,-,TRBV7-8,-,CASSLGGSTGELFF,TGTGCCAGCAGCTTAGGCGGGTCCACCGGGGAGCTGTTTTTT
TRBJ1-1,TRBD1,TRBV7-9,few,CASRGQGMNTEAFF,TGTGCCAGCAGGGGACAGGGTATGAACACTGAAGCTTTCTTT
TRBJ2-1,TRBD2,TRBV10-3,-,CAISESSGSVYNEQFF,TGTGCCATCAGTGAGTCGAGCGGGAGCGTGTACAATGAGCAGTTCTTC
TRBJ2-1,TRBD2,TRBV28,-,CASSSGGHNEQFF,TGTGCCAGCAGCAGCGGGGGGCACAATGAGCAGTTCTTC
TRBJ2-7,TRBD2,TRBV27,once,CASSWGTSGSYEQYF,TGTGCCAGCAGCTGGGGGACTAGCGGGAGCTACGAGCAGTACTTC
TRBJ2-3,-,TRBV5-1,-,CASSGPRNTDTQYF,TGCGCCAGCAGCGGGCCCCGAAACACAGATACGCAGTATTTT
TRBJ1-2,-,TRBV30,-,CAWSVLRSLANYGYTF,TGTGCCTGGAGTGTACTAAGGAGTCTAGCTAACTATGGCTACACCTTC
TRBJ2-7,TRBD1,TRBV6-5,-,CASSYQGQPSLYEQYF,TGTGCCAGCAGTTACCAGGGACAGCCCTCCCTTTACGAGCAGTACTTC
TRBJ1-1,-,TRBV7-2,-,CASSFQGWDTEAFF,TGTGCCAGCAGCTTCCAGGGCTGGGATACTGAAGCTTTCTTT
TRBJ2-3,TRBD2,TRBV18,-,CASSPSGGSTDTQYF,TGTGCCAGCTCTCCTAGCGGGGGGAGCACAGATACGCAGTATTTT
TRBJ1-1,-,TRBV19,-,CASSIESSRNTEAFF,TGTGCCAGTAGTATAGAAAGTTCGAGGAACACTGAAGCTTTCTTT
TRBJ1-6,TRBD1,TRBV11-2,few,CASSPRNRGNSPLHF,TGTGCCAGCAGCCCTCGAAACAGGGGTAATTCACCCCTCCACTTT
TRBJ2-7,TRBD1,TRBV4-3,-,CASSQEEGTGSYEQYF,TGCGCCAGCAGCCAGGAGGAAGGGACAGGCTCCTACGAGCAGTACTTC
TRBJ2-1,TRBD2,TRBV6-1,-,CASSYRGRDFF,TGTGCCAGCAGTTATCGCGGGAGAGATTTCTTC
TRBJ2-4,TRBD2,TRBV14,once,CASSQEGRGGIQYF,TGTGCCAGCAGCCAAGAGGGCCGGGGGGGCATTCAGTACTTC
TRBJ2-3,-,TRBV7-2,-,CASSLERTTDTQYF,TGTGCCAGCAGCTTAGAGCGGACCACAGATACGCAGTATTTT
TRBJ2-7,TRBD2,TRBV2,once,CASRGTSGTPYEQYF,TGTGCCAGCAGGGGGACTAGCGGGACACCCTACGAGCAGTACTTC
TRBJ2-3,TRBD1,TRBV6-1,-,CASSENSDRGRVDTQYF,TGTGCCAGCAGTGAGAATTCAGACAGGGGGCGCGTAGATACGCAGTATTTT
TRBJ2-6,-,TRBV28,-,CASSLSGANVLTF,TGTGCCAGCAGTCTCTCCGGGGCCAACGTCCTGACTTTC
TRBJ2-5,TRBD2,TRBV28,-,CASSGRAGSETQYF,TGTGCCAGCAGCGGGAGGGCCGGATCGGAGACCCAGTACTTC
TRBJ2-7,TRBD1,TRBV4-3,-,CASSQGQGPSYEQYF,TGCGCCAGCAGCCAAGGACAGGGTCCGTCCTACGAGCAGTACTTC
TRBJ2-3,-,TRBV25-1,-,CASSEGYPTSTDTQYF,TGTGCCAGCAGTGAAGGTTACCCGACTAGCACAGATACGCAGTATTTT
TRBJ2-3,TRBD2,TRBV11-2,-,CASSSRLAIDTDTQYF,TGTGCCAGCAGCTCTAGACTAGCGATCGACACAGATACGCAGTATTTT
TRBJ2-3,TRBD1,TRBV5-1,few,CASSLGAGQGIDTQYF,TGCGCCAGCAGCTTGGGGGCCGGACAGGGGATTGATACGCAGTATTTT
TRBJ2-7,-,TRBV15,-,CATSKDRAASDEQYF,TGTGCCACCAGCAAAGACCGAGCGGCTTCGGACGAGCAGTACTTC
TRBJ2-7,TRBD1,TRBV5-1,-,CATQRGQGPSYEQYF,TGCGCCACCCAACGGGGACAGGGGCCCTCCTACGAGCAGTACTTC
TRBJ1-2,-,TRBV7-9,-,CSSSRQDYGYTF,TGTTCCAGCAGCAGACAGGATTATGGCTACACCTTC
TRBJ2-1,-,TRBV7-3,-,CASSRGVSSYNEQFF,TGTGCCAGCAGCCGCGGGGTTAGCTCCTACAATGAGCAGTTCTTC
TRBJ1-2,TRBD1,TRBV27,-,CASSPLRDRGQDGYTF,TGTGCCAGCAGTCCACTCCGGGACAGGGGGCAAGATGGCTACACCTTC
TRBJ2-1,TRBD2,TRBV6-5,few,CASSYSREIYNEQFF,TGTGCCAGCAGTTACTCGCGGGAGATCTACAATGAGCAGTTCTTC
TRBJ2-3,-,TRBV28,-,CASRVEWEATQYF,TGTGCCAGCAGAGTCGAATGGGAGGCTACGCAGTATTTT
TRBJ2-1,TRBD2,TRBV27,-,CASSSSGAGGGNEQFF,TGTGCCAGCAGTTCGAGTGGAGCGGGAGGTGGCAATGAGCAGTTCTTC
TRBJ2-4,TRBD2,TRBV27,-,CASSLSRGGGYIQYF,TGTGCCAGCAGTTTATCGCGGGGGGGCGGATACATTCAGTACTTC
TRBJ2-2,TRBD1,TRBV5-1,-,CASSSLGTEQHTGELFF,TGCGCCAGCAGCTCCTTGGGGACAGAACAGCACACCGGGGAGCTGTTTTTT
TRBJ2-2,-,TRBV9,-,CASSELTGLHGGFVTGELFF,TGTGCCAGCAGTGAACTGACAGGTCTACACGGTGGGTTCGTAACCGGGGAGCTGTTTTTT
TRBJ2-7,TRBD1,TRBV5-4,few,CASSLGRDRDSDEQYF,TGTGCCAGCAGCTTGGGGAGGGACAGGGACAGTGACGAGCAGTACTTC
TRBJ2-1,-,TRBV19,-,CASNFRDTTYNEQFF,TGTGCCAGTAACTTCAGGGACACTACCTACAATGAGCAGTTCTTC
TRBJ2-3,-,TRBV15,-,CATSRDRFFTDTQYF,TGTGCCACCAGCAGAGATAGATTCTTCACAGATACGCAGTATTTT
TRBJ2-3,TRBD2,TRBV5-1,-,CASSLTGTSGGAISQYF,TGCGCCAGCAGCCTTACCGGGACTAGCGGGGGGGCAATATCTCAGTATTTT
TRBJ2-3,TRBD1,TRBV27,-,CASTHAGTGMLDTQYF,TGTGCCAGCACACACGCCGGGACAGGAATGTTAGATACGCAGTATTTT
TRBJ1-3,TRBD1,TRBV7-2,few,CASSLVTGGRDTIYF,TGTGCCAGCAGCTTAGTGACAGGGGGCAGGGACACCATATATTTT
TRBJ2-7,-,TRBV10-2,-,CASSESTTIVYEQYF,TGCGCCAGCAGTGAGTCCACTACGATCGTTTACGAGCAGTACTTC
TRBJ2-7,-,TRBV7-6,-,CASSPGTYEQYF,TGTGCCAGCAGCCCAGGGACCTACGAGCAGTACTTC
TRBJ2-1,TRBD1,TRBV27,-,CASSRDRGGTYNEQFF,TGTGCCAGCAGTAGGGACAGGGGTGGCACCTACAATGAGCAGTTCTTC
TRBJ2-7,TRBD2,TRBV7-9,-,CASSLGGTYEQYF,TGTGCCAGCAGCTTGGGGGGGACGTACGAGCAGTACTTC